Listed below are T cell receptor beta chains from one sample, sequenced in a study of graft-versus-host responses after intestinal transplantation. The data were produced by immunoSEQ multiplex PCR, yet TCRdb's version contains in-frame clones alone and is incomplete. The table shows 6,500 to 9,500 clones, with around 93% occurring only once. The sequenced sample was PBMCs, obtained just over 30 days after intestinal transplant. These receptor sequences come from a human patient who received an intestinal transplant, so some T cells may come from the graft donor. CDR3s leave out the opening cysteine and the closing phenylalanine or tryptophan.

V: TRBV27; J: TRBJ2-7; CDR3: ASSVRGESSYEQY
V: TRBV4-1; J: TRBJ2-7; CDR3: ASSQEQGYEQY
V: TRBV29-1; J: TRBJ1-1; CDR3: SAPTGGTEAF
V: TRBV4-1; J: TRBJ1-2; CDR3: ASSQVSADSIYGYT
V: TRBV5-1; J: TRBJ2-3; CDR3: ASSLSLAGTTDTQY
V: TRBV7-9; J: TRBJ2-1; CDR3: AIHYRPGTSGGEEQF
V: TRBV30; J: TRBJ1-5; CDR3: AWSSKGYLDSPNQPQH
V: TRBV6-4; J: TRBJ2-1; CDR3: ASSDGTSNEQF
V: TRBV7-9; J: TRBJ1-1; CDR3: ASSLQGSGNTEAF
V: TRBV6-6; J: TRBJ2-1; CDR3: ASSDPRPTHNEQF
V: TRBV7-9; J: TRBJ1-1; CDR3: ASSSGDRGTEAF
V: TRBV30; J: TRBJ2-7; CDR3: AWSEGPDRANYEQY
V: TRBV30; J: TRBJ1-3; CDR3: AWSEQFSGNTIY
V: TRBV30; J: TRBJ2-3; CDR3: ASSQGRVSSDTQY
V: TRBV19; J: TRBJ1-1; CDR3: ASSIAATMNTEAF
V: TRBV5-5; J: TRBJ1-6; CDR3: ASSFRDRGYNSPLH
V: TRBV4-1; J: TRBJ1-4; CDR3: ASSRNTGILYEKLF
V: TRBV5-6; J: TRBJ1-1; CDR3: ASSLDFGGQFMNTEAF
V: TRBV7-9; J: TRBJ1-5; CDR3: ASSNSNQPQH
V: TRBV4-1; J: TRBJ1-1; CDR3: ASSQGAANTEAF
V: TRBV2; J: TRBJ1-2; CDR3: ASSPPGHLGYT
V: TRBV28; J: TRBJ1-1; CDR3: ASTPDPGTANTEAF
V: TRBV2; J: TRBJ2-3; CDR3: ASSRADTQY
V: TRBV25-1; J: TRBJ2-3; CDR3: ASSDPRTEYATDTQY
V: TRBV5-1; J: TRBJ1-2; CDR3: ASSFTVHPPEYGYT
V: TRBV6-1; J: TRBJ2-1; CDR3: ASSTAAGEEF
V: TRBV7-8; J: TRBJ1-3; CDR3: ASSLGWGLSGNTIY
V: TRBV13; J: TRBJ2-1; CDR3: ASSSRGMGSYNEQF
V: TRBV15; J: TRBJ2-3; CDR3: ATSSLLAGDTDTQY
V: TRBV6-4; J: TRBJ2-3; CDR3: ASSPSGGAPDTQY
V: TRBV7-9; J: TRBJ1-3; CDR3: ASSSPGDSGNTIY
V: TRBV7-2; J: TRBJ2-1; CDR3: ASSRSRISGNEQF
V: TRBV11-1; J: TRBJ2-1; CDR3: ASSPGGLIPYNEQF
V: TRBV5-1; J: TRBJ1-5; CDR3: ASSLIWGRRQPQH
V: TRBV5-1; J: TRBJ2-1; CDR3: ASSSTVMDITLWRGGPNEQF
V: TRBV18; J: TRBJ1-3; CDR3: ASSPFGNTIY
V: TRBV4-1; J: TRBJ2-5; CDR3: ASSVRTGGEAQY
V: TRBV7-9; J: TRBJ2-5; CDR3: ASSLALAGGQETQY
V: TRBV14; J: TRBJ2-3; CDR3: ASSQETPPLTGDWTDTQY
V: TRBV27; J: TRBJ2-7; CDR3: ASSFRRGSDEQY
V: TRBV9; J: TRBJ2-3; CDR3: ASNSGGPDTQY
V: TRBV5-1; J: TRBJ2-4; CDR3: ASSPGPDIQY
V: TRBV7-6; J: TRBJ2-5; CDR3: ASSSPWRLAGLQETQY
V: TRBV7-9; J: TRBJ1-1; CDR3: ASSYDTEAF